The 24 T cell receptor beta chains listed next were all sequenced from one sample in a study of OX40 agonist ivuxolimab in advanced cancers. Generated by immunoSEQ multiplex PCR, the TCRdb table keeps only in-frame clones and is missing some. The sample gives fewer than 40,000 clones, 60% to 85% of which show up once; under 10% is in the top ten. The material sequenced was CD4+ or CD8+ T cells sorted from blood, taken in a trial of the OX40 agonist ivuxolimab. The receptors here all came from an adult with an advanced solid tumor such as melanoma, head and neck, liver or kidney cancer.

The chain recombines TRBV7-8 with TRBJ2-1; 9 bases agree with TRBD2. This CDR3 is 15 amino acids long. The ends lost 3 bases at V and 6 bases at J; junction bases unmatched: 6. Germline values: CDR1 SGHVS, CDR2 FQNEAQ. The CDR3 nucleotides read TGTGCCAGCAGCTTTGGCCTAGCGGGACTCAATGAGCAGTTCTTC. As protein: CASSFGLAGLNEQFF.

The rearrangement links TRBV6-6 to TRBJ1-1, with D unresolved. Trimming cost V 6 bases and J 4 bases, with 6 bases left between them. This CDR3 region has 11 residues. The germline V gene has CDR1 MNHNY and CDR2 SVGAGI (reference sequence). Here the CDR3 DNA reads TGTGCCAGCAGCCCTGTCACTGAAGCTTTCTTT. The encoded protein is CASSPVTEAFF.

The chain uses TRBV5-6 and TRBJ2-4, with TRBD1 identical over 10 bases. CDR1 is SGHDT, CDR2 YYEEEE, per germline. V gave up 3 bases and J gave up 8 bases; unmatched junction bases: 5. CDR3 length: 14 amino acids. The CDR3: CASSSTGGADIQYF. Here the CDR3 DNA reads TGTGCCAGCAGCTCGACAGGGGGCGCCGACATTCAGTACTTC.

This clone showed up just once. This rearrangement joins TRBV6-6 to TRBJ1-5; D gene uncertain. This CDR3 has 14 amino acids. The germline V gene has CDR1 MNHNY and CDR2 SVGAGI (reference sequence). V lost 2 bases to trimming and J lost 10 bases, with 15 bases between them. The DNA for the CDR3 is TGTGCCAGCAGTTACCCAAGAGGTTTGGATCCCCAGCATTTT. This gives the protein CASSYPRGLDPQHF.

This chain links TRBV4-1 with TRBJ2-3; perhaps D is TRBD1 or TRBD2 (5 bases each). CDR1 MGHRA and CDR2 YSYEKL come from the germline V gene. The CDR3 is made up of 16 amino acids. Trimming stripped 1 base from V and 0 bases from J, with 11 bases between. The CDR3 sequence is CASSQVLGGSTDTQYF. The CDR3 DNA sequence: TGCGCCAGCAGCCAAGTTCTTGGGGGTAGCACAGATACGCAGTATTTT.

V usage is TRBV25-1 and J usage is TRBJ2-5, with a possible D match to TRBD1 (5 bases). This CDR3 is 15 amino acids long. The germline gives CDR1 MGHDK, CDR2 SYGVNS. Trimming took off 5 bases at V and 5 bases at J, with 18 bases between the two ends. The DNA of the CDR3 is TGTGCCAGCAGTAACTATGGGGCCAAGAGGGAGACCCAGTACTTC. Protein product: CASSNYGAKRETQYF.

The chain couples TRBV6-1 to TRBJ1-1; no clear D. Trimming cost V 3 bases and J 4 bases, with 15 bases left between them. The CDR3 is made up of 15 amino acids. Germline-derived CDR1 and CDR2 are MNHNS and SASEGT. The CDR3 here is CASSDPPFEGTEAFF. The CDR3 DNA is TGTGCCAGCAGTGACCCCCCTTTTGAGGGCACTGAAGCTTTCTTT.

V usage is TRBV18 and J usage is TRBJ2-5; 14 nucleotides match TRBD2. This CDR3 has 17 amino acids. Germline V gene lookup returns CDR1 KGHSH and CDR2 LQKENI. Trimming cost V 3 bases and J 5 bases; bases outside gene matches: 8. The CDR3 DNA is TGTGCCAGCTCACCGGGACTAGCGGGAGAAGGCGGGGAGACCCAGTACTTC. This sequence encodes CASSPGLAGEGGETQYF.

This clone came up a few times. The chain recombines TRBV6-5 with TRBJ2-2, with 7 nucleotides matching TRBD1. The J segment lost 7 bases and the V segment lost 0 bases, leaving 2 bases of the junction unmatched. The CDR3 contains 14 residues. Germline CDR1 and CDR2: MNHEY and SVGAGI. The CDR3 is CASSYSGQSGELFF. CDR3 nucleotide sequence: TGTGCCAGCAGTTACTCGGGACAGAGCGGGGAGCTGTTTTTT.

The CDR3 DNA reads TGTGCCAGCAGCCGGACTAGTATGCACGAGCAGTACTTC. It encodes CASSRTSMHEQYF. The chain couples TRBV7-2 to TRBJ2-7; 7 bases line up with TRBD2. The CDR3 runs to 13 residues. The germline V gene encodes CDR1 SGHTA and CDR2 FQGNSA. The V and J ends lost 5 bases and 5 bases, in that order; junction bases with no gene match: 6.

The genes are TRBV5-4 and TRBJ2-5; D might be TRBD2 (6 bases). The CDR3 contains 13 residues. Trimming removed 2 bases at V and 6 bases at J, with 11 bases between. Germline V gene data show CDR1 as SGHNT and CDR2 as YYREEE (reference sequence). Here the CDR3 reads CASSFGGRQTQYF. CDR3 coding DNA: TGTGCCAGCAGCTTTGGAGGGAGACAGACCCAGTACTTC. The complete variable domain, with remaining parts taken from reference TRBV5-4 and TRBJ2-5, reads ETGVTQSPTHLIKTRGQQVTLRCSSQSGHNTVSWYQQALGQGPQFIFQYYREEENGRGNFPPRFSGLQFPNYSSELNVNALELDDSALYLCASSFGGRQTQYFGPGTRLLVL.

The rearrangement uses TRBV2 and TRBJ2-3; 9 bases are a match to TRBD2. The CDR3 loop spans 15 amino acids. Germline-derived CDR1 and CDR2 are SNHLY and FYNNEI. J gave up 3 bases and V 5 bases, and 6 bases lay outside the gene matches. The CDR3 DNA follows: TGTGCCAGCAGTTTAGCGGGAGTCCCAACAGATACGCAGTATTTT. It encodes CASSLAGVPTDTQYF.

The CDR3 sequence is CASSLEGVSYEQYF. CDR3 coding DNA: TGCGCCAGCAGCTTGGAGGGCGTATCCTACGAGCAGTACTTC. The chain is built from TRBV5-1 and TRBJ2-7, with unresolved D. Germline V gene sequence: CDR1 SGHRS, CDR2 YFSETQ. This CDR3 has 14 residues. The ends were cut back, 0 bases at V and 1 base at J, with 8 bases in the middle.

This clone has just a few counts. As DNA, the CDR3 is TGTGCCAGCAGCTCCAGAAGTGGGGGAGTCACAGATACGCAGTATTTT. Its translation: CASSSRSGGVTDTQYF. The V call is TRBV7-9, the J call TRBJ2-3; D may correspond to TRBD1 or TRBD2 (5 bases each). Germline CDR1 SEHNR, CDR2 FQNEAQ (reference sequence). This CDR3 contains 16 residues. V lost 4 bases to trimming and J lost 2 bases, with 16 bases between them.

The CDR3 sequence is CASHLVDTQYF. The CDR3, as DNA: TGTGCCAGCCACCTGGTTGATACGCAGTATTTT. The chain links TRBV7-9 to TRBJ2-3; D not resolved. The CDR3 loop spans 11 amino acids. Trimming removed 8 bases at V and 6 bases at J, with 9 bases between. From germline, CDR1 is SEHNR and CDR2 FQNEAQ (reference sequence).

On this clone: A junction boundary mismatches the germline segment, possibly from a read error. The rearrangement links TRBV5-3 to TRBJ1-4, with TRBD1 as a possible D gene (6 bases). TRBV5-3 is known as an ORF, though its function is uncertain. This CDR3 spans 14 amino acids. CDR3 residues: CASSSRGFNEKLFF. The CDR3 DNA sequence: TGTGCCAGCAGCTCCAGGGGTTTTAATGAAAAACTGTTTTTT.

The chain employs TRBV6-5 and TRBJ1-3; D ambiguous. CDR1 is MNHEY and CDR2 is SVGAGI in the germline V gene. V shed 11 bases and J shed 2 bases, with 10 bases lying between them. This CDR3 is built from 12 residues. CDR3 nucleotides: TGTGCCTCGGGCAAGCCTGGAAACACCATATATTTT. This codes for CASGKPGNTIYF.

This chain joins TRBV30 and TRBJ2-7; possible D gene TRBD1, 5 bases. CDR1 is GTSNPN, CDR2 SVGIG, per germline (reference sequence). The CDR3 has 14 residues. The V gene lost 5 bases and the J gene lost 1 base, with 15 bases spanning the gap. CDR3 coding DNA: TGTGCCTGGGACGGAAAAAGGGGTTCCTACGAGCAGTACTTC. It encodes CAWDGKRGSYEQYF.

The chain carries TRBV2 and TRBJ2-5; possible D gene TRBD1, 6 bases. V lost 7 bases and J lost 2, with 8 bases in between. The CDR3 totals 12 residues. Germline V gives CDR1 SNHLY, CDR2 FYNNEI. The CDR3 DNA reads TGTGCCAGCATGGGACAACAAGAGACCCAGTACTTC. Residues: CASMGQQETQYF.

About this clone: Only one base separates this from a far larger clonotype, so it likely reflects a read error. This sequence joins TRBV4-2 and TRBJ2-5; 13 bases line up with TRBD2. The J call may be wrong; the DNA end is better matched by TRBJ2-7. Germline V lookup: CDR1 LGHNA, CDR2 YNFKEQ. CDR3 length equals 16 residues. CDR3 bases: TGTGCCAGCAGCCAAGGACTAGCGGGGGGCACCTACGAGCAGTACTTC. Its translation is CASSQGLAGGTYEQYF.

The J gene is TRBJ1-1, the V gene TRBV21-1. TRBV21-1 is tagged as a pseudogene. The CDR3 extends over 11 amino acids. CDR3 residues: CASRRDTEAFF. The CDR3 DNA is TGTGCCAGCCGAAGGGACACTGAAGCTTTCTTT.

The chain employs TRBV30 and TRBJ2-1, with 10 bases that match TRBD2. The CDR3 extends over 16 amino acids. Unmatched junction bases numbered 12, after V lost 4 bases and J lost 6 bases. Per germline, CDR1 GTSNPN and CDR2 SVGIG (reference sequence). The CDR3, as DNA: TGTGCCTGGACCGGGTTGTCGAGCGGGAGGGTCAATGAGCAGTTCTTC. Amino acids: CAWTGLSSGRVNEQFF.

The chain links TRBV7-9 to TRBJ1-4; 7 bases map to TRBD1. CDR1 SEHNR and CDR2 FQNEAQ come from the germline V gene (reference sequence). The CDR3 spans 14 residues. Trimming removed 6 bases from V and 0 bases from J; junction bases left unmatched: 1. The CDR3 bases are TGTGCCAGCAGGGGACAGTCAACTAATGAAAAACTGTTTTTT. It is translated as CASRGQSTNEKLFF.

This clone was counted only a few times. The chain uses TRBV9 and TRBJ2-5; D is undetermined. The CDR3 runs to 14 residues. The germline V gene encodes CDR1 SGDLS and CDR2 YYNGEE. The ends were cut back, 0 bases at V and 9 bases at J, with 15 bases in the middle. CDR3 bases: TGTGCCAGCAGCGTAGAATGGTCACGGGCCGCCCAGTACTTC. Translation: CASSVEWSRAAQYF.